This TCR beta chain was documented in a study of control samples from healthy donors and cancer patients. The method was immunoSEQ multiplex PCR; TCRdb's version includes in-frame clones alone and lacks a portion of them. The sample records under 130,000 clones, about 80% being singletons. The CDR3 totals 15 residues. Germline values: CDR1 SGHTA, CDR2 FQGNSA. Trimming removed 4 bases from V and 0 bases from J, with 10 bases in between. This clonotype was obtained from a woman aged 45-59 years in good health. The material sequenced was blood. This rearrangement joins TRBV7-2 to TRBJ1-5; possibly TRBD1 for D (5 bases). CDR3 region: CASSWARGSNQPQHF. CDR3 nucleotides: TGTGCCAGCAGCTGGGCAAGGGGTAGCAATCAGCCCCAGCATTTT.